A selection of T cell receptor beta chains follows, all from one sample in a study of blood T cell repertoires in COVID-19. Sequenced by immunoSEQ multiplex PCR; TCRdb stores in-frame clones only, minus some. There are approximately 270,000 clones in the sample; roughly 88% occur only once, and 0.87% lies in the top ten. The source material was peripheral blood. The origin of the receptors is a human donor with COVID-19, enrolled during active disease. The donor label of this sample is uncertain. Both conserved end residues are part of each CDR3. D genes are given only for firm matches. Part of the rows lack a size; the others show once, few, many or a class for expanded clones.

DNA: TGTGCCAGCAGCTTAAATTCAGGGATGAATCAGCCCCAGCATTTT; CDR3: CASSLNSGMNQPQHF; D: NA; V: TRBV7-9; J: TRBJ1-5; size: NA
DNA: TGTGCCAGCAGTCCTTACTCCACAGGGGGCGACTATCAGCCCCAGCATTTT; CDR3: CASSPYSTGGDYQPQHF; D: TRBD1; V: TRBV27; J: TRBJ1-5; size: once
DNA: TGTGCCAGCCGACAGAGTGGCGCAGATACGCAGTATTTT; CDR3: CASRQSGADTQYF; D: NA; V: TRBV27; J: TRBJ2-3; size: NA
DNA: TGTGCCAGCAGTTCTAGGGACAGGCTTCAGTTCTTC; CDR3: CASSSRDRLQFF; D: TRBD1; V: TRBV27; J: TRBJ2-1; size: NA
DNA: TGTGCCAGCAGCTTAGACTTGGGCGGGGAGCTGTTTTTT; CDR3: CASSLDLGGELFF; D: NA; V: TRBV7-3; J: TRBJ2-2; size: once
DNA: TGCGCCAGCAGCCAAGATGTGGGCACCTTTAATGAAAAACTGTTTTTT; CDR3: CASSQDVGTFNEKLFF; D: NA; V: TRBV4-1; J: TRBJ1-4; size: NA
DNA: TGTGCCAGCAGCTCTAGACAGGCTGTTAATCAGCCCCAGCATTTT; CDR3: CASSSRQAVNQPQHF; D: NA; V: TRBV6-5; J: TRBJ1-5; size: NA
DNA: TGTGCCAGCAGCAAAAAGTATCAGGCAGGGGACACTGAAGCTTTCTTT; CDR3: CASSKKYQAGDTEAFF; D: NA; V: TRBV21-1; J: TRBJ1-1; size: once
DNA: TGTGCCAGCAAAAGTCAGTGGGGACAGGGGGCTGAAAAACTGTTTTTT; CDR3: CASKSQWGQGAEKLFF; D: TRBD1; V: TRBV2; J: TRBJ1-4; size: NA
DNA: TGTGCCAGCAGTTCCTCGCCACCCTCGGGGGGTGGCTACACCTTC; CDR3: CASSSSPPSGGGYTF; D: NA; V: TRBV27; J: TRBJ1-2; size: few
DNA: TGTGCCAGTAGTATGAGGGCAGGGGATGCCCCTACAGATACGCAGTATTTT; CDR3: CASSMRAGDAPTDTQYF; D: NA; V: TRBV19; J: TRBJ2-3; size: NA
DNA: TGTGCCAGCAGCCGCAAGCGGACTAGCAGCTACGAGCAGTACTTC; CDR3: CASSRKRTSSYEQYF; D: TRBD2; V: TRBV5-6; J: TRBJ2-7; size: NA
DNA: TGCGCCAGCAGCACCCGGACTAGCGGGCAGCGTACGCAGTATTTT; CDR3: CASSTRTSGQRTQYF; D: TRBD2; V: TRBV5-1; J: TRBJ2-3; size: few
DNA: TGCAGCGTCTCCGGTAGCGGGGAGCTGTTTTTT; CDR3: CSVSGSGELFF; D: NA; V: TRBV29-1; J: TRBJ2-2; size: NA
DNA: TGTGCCAGTAGCTTACAGGGAAATGGCTACACCTTC; CDR3: CASSLQGNGYTF; D: NA; V: TRBV19; J: TRBJ1-2; size: NA
DNA: TGTGCCATCAGTGACGGGACAAACCTCTACGAGCAGTACTTC; CDR3: CAISDGTNLYEQYF; D: NA; V: TRBV10-3; J: TRBJ2-7; size: NA
DNA: TGTGCCAGCAGCCCACGGGGGAACAACTACAATGAGCAGTTCTTC; CDR3: CASSPRGNNYNEQFF; D: NA; V: TRBV9; J: TRBJ2-1; size: NA
DNA: TGTGCCAGTAGTATAGCGAGACGGAGCTCCTACAATGAGCAGTTCTTC; CDR3: CASSIARRSSYNEQFF; D: NA; V: TRBV19; J: TRBJ2-1; size: NA
DNA: TGCGCCAGCAGCTTGCGGCAGGGCAATTCACCCCTCCACTTT; CDR3: CASSLRQGNSPLHF; D: NA; V: TRBV5-1; J: TRBJ1-6; size: NA
DNA: TGCGCCAGCAGCTTGGACAGCGGGACCACAGATACGCAGTATTTT; CDR3: CASSLDSGTTDTQYF; D: TRBD2; V: TRBV5-1; J: TRBJ2-3; size: NA
DNA: TGTGCCAGCAGCTTGGGACAGGGGGTAGGTCACTATGGCTACACCTTC; CDR3: CASSLGQGVGHYGYTF; D: TRBD1; V: TRBV5-6; J: TRBJ1-2; size: once
DNA: TGTGCCAGCAGCTTTACCGGGACAGGGAGTCAAGAGACCCAGTACTTC; CDR3: CASSFTGTGSQETQYF; D: TRBD1; V: TRBV11-2; J: TRBJ2-5; size: NA
DNA: TGTGCCAGCTCACCATTGTCAGGGCCCGGTGGGGGCTACACCTTC; CDR3: CASSPLSGPGGGYTF; D: NA; V: TRBV18; J: TRBJ1-2; size: NA
DNA: TGTGCCAGCAGCTCCAAAGGGGGTAACCTGGGCTATGGCTACACCTTC; CDR3: CASSSKGGNLGYGYTF; D: NA; V: TRBV9; J: TRBJ1-2; size: NA
DNA: TGTGCCAGCACGGAGAATCTCTACGAGCAGTACTTC; CDR3: CASTENLYEQYF; D: NA; V: TRBV28; J: TRBJ2-7; size: few
DNA: TGTGCCAGCAGTTTTGAGGGCCCTGAAGCTTTCTTT; CDR3: CASSFEGPEAFF; D: NA; V: TRBV12-3/TRBV12-4; J: TRBJ1-1; size: NA
DNA: TGTGCCAGCAGCACTGAGCTAGCGAGAGCTTACGAGCAGTACTTC; CDR3: CASSTELARAYEQYF; D: NA; V: TRBV5-6; J: TRBJ2-7; size: NA
DNA: TGTGCCAGCAGCTTAGGGCGGGGGGACAGCTCGTATTTT; CDR3: CASSLGRGDSSYF; D: NA; V: TRBV11-2; J: TRBJ2-3; size: NA
DNA: TGCGCCAGCAGCATCGGTACTAGGGGGAGCGGCACTGAAGCTTTCTTT; CDR3: CASSIGTRGSGTEAFF; D: NA; V: TRBV5-1; J: TRBJ1-1; size: NA
DNA: TGTGCCAGCGGACTAAGGGGAGGGTACACCGGGGAGCTGTTTTTT; CDR3: CASGLRGGYTGELFF; D: TRBD2; V: TRBV6-5; J: TRBJ2-2; size: NA
DNA: TGTGCCAGTAGGGAGGAAGGGTTGACTGAAGCTTTCTTT; CDR3: CASREEGLTEAFF; D: NA; V: TRBV19; J: TRBJ1-1; size: NA
DNA: TGTGCCAGCAGCTTAATCCGGGGCGGGGTTACTTCCTACAATGAGCAGTTCTTC; CDR3: CASSLIRGGVTSYNEQFF; D: NA; V: TRBV7-9; J: TRBJ2-1; size: NA
DNA: TGTGCCAGCAGCCCACTAGGACAGGGTGTTGGCGAGCAGTACTTC; CDR3: CASSPLGQGVGEQYF; D: TRBD1; V: TRBV7-8; J: TRBJ2-7; size: NA
DNA: TGTGCCAGCTCACCATCGGAATCGGGACAGGGCCCCTACGAGCAGTACTTC; CDR3: CASSPSESGQGPYEQYF; D: TRBD1; V: TRBV18; J: TRBJ2-7; size: NA
DNA: TGTGCCAGCAGTTATCACCCCGGAGAGGGCTACACCTTC; CDR3: CASSYHPGEGYTF; D: NA; V: TRBV6-5; J: TRBJ1-2; size: NA
DNA: TGTGCCAGCATCGGGACTAGCGGGTACAATGAGCAGTTCTTC; CDR3: CASIGTSGYNEQFF; D: TRBD2; V: TRBV2; J: TRBJ2-1; size: NA
DNA: TGTGCCAGCAGTTCGACCTCCAGGGTTTTGTATGGCTACACCTTC; CDR3: CASSSTSRVLYGYTF; D: NA; V: TRBV28; J: TRBJ1-2; size: NA
DNA: TGTGCCAGCAGTGTGTCAGGGGCCGATACGCAGTATTTT; CDR3: CASSVSGADTQYF; D: NA; V: TRBV2; J: TRBJ2-3; size: NA
DNA: TGTGCCAGCAGCTCGGGACAGGCCACAGATACGCAGTATTTT; CDR3: CASSSGQATDTQYF; D: TRBD1; V: TRBV11-3; J: TRBJ2-3; size: NA
DNA: TGTGCCAGTAGTGGGATTAGCGGAACCTACAATGAGCAGTTCTTC; CDR3: CASSGISGTYNEQFF; D: NA; V: TRBV19; J: TRBJ2-1; size: NA
DNA: TGTGCCAGCTCCGAGGGACTAGCGGTTACCAATGAGCAGTTCTTC; CDR3: CASSEGLAVTNEQFF; D: TRBD2; V: TRBV18; J: TRBJ2-1; size: once
DNA: TGTGCCACCGCCTACAGGAGCCCGAACACTGAAGCTTTCTTT; CDR3: CATAYRSPNTEAFF; D: NA; V: TRBV6-5; J: TRBJ1-1; size: NA
DNA: TGTGCCAGCAGCAAACGGGACACCCAAGAGACCCAGTACTTC; CDR3: CASSKRDTQETQYF; D: NA; V: TRBV7-9; J: TRBJ2-5; size: NA
DNA: TGTGCCAGCAGTTACGAAGCGGGAGGGCCCGACACCGGGGAGCTGTTTTTT; CDR3: CASSYEAGGPDTGELFF; D: TRBD2; V: TRBV6-2/TRBV6-3; J: TRBJ2-2; size: NA
DNA: TGCGCCAGCAGTGAGGGGCAGGGCAGGGGTTCACCCCTCCACTTT; CDR3: CASSEGQGRGSPLHF; D: NA; V: TRBV10-2; J: TRBJ1-6; size: NA
DNA: TGTGCCAGCAGCCGGGACTTGCAAGAGACCCAGTACTTC; CDR3: CASSRDLQETQYF; D: NA; V: TRBV7-2; J: TRBJ2-5; size: NA
DNA: TGTGCCAGCAGCAGGGACAGGGCGGGCGAGCAGTACTTC; CDR3: CASSRDRAGEQYF; D: TRBD1; V: TRBV11-3; J: TRBJ2-7; size: NA
DNA: TGTGCCAGCAGTTTAGGGGGCGACTTAGCTGGAAACACCATATATTTT; CDR3: CASSLGGDLAGNTIYF; D: TRBD1; V: TRBV6-5; J: TRBJ1-3; size: NA
DNA: TGTGCCAGCAGCTTAGCACTAGCGGGAGGTTACGAGCAGTACTTC; CDR3: CASSLALAGGYEQYF; D: TRBD2; V: TRBV7-2; J: TRBJ2-7; size: NA
DNA: TGTGCCAGCAGCAAAACGGGGACCGGGACAGGGGTTGGCTACACCTTC; CDR3: CASSKTGTGTGVGYTF; D: NA; V: TRBV21-1; J: TRBJ1-2; size: NA
DNA: TGCGCCAGCAGCCGAACTAGCGGGGACTCCTACGAGCAGTACTTC; CDR3: CASSRTSGDSYEQYF; D: TRBD2; V: TRBV5-1; J: TRBJ2-7; size: NA
DNA: TGTGCCAGCAGTTATACAGGGGTCCAGCCCCAGCATTTT; CDR3: CASSYTGVQPQHF; D: TRBD1; V: TRBV27; J: TRBJ1-5; size: NA
DNA: TGTGCCAGCAGCTTATCAGTTCTCCGGACTGGGGAGCAGTACTTC; CDR3: CASSLSVLRTGEQYF; D: NA; V: TRBV5-6; J: TRBJ2-7; size: NA
DNA: TGTGCCAGCATCGGACAGGATAGCAATCAGCCCCAGCATTTT; CDR3: CASIGQDSNQPQHF; D: TRBD1; V: TRBV2; J: TRBJ1-5; size: NA
DNA: TGCGCCAGCAGCTTGGGGCAGGGGGATTATATGCCCCTCCACTTT; CDR3: CASSLGQGDYMPLHF; D: TRBD1; V: TRBV5-1; J: TRBJ1-6; size: once
DNA: TGCGCCAGCAGTGTCCAGAAGAACACTGAAGCTTTCTTT; CDR3: CASSVQKNTEAFF; D: NA; V: TRBV10-2; J: TRBJ1-1; size: NA